This T cell receptor (beta chain) was recovered during a study of cytomegalovirus exposure and HLA in healthy donors. Points from the study as a whole: Researchers reported in a later analysis that a missense DCLRE1C variant was tied to TCR beta V- and J-gene trimming.

The ends lost 5 bases at V and 4 bases at J; junction bases unmatched: 8. CDR1 and CDR2 (germline): LNHDA, SQIVND (reference sequence). The CDR3 sequence is 15 residues long. PCR primers comprised 60 Vbeta and 13 Jbeta primers. Source study methods: Around 10 million shared chains were among 65 million to 85 million unique TCR beta chains counted in a later analysis. Libraries were prepared by immunoSEQ multiplex PCR; TCRdb keeps only in-frame clonotypes and omits some of them. V, J and clone size are taken as reported in that table, and D and trimming were inferred from the DNA itself. The repertoire holds around 130,000 clones, with 65% to 75% as singletons. On this clone itself: Its antigen remains unknown.

This chain uses TRBV19 with TRBJ2-3; 8 bases agree with TRBD2. Sequences were obtained from PBMCs. This TCR derives from a man between 40 and 49 years old in good health and CMV-seropositive. The CDR3 DNA reads TGTGCCAGTAGTCGATTAGCGGGAAAAGCAGATACGCAGTATTTT. Protein: CASSRLAGKADTQYF.